The 3 T cell receptor beta chains presented below share a single source sample, sequenced in a study of blood T cells in healthy people across ages. A sample-barcoded 5' primer and a J-beta primer mix were used in a second PCR of about 7 to 12 cycles. MiXCR, run by TCRdb on the 5' RACE reads, gives a single entry per CDR3 protein. The data hold 760,000 or so distinct CDR3 sequences, with approximately 25% observed a single time. These data are also associated with another study on T cells of mothers and their children.

The sequenced material came from blood. All receptors derive from a boy younger than 18 in good health.

This clonotype was recorded a few times. The chain uses TRBV7-2 and TRBJ2-6; 8 bases line up with TRBD2. The length of the CDR3 is 18 residues. J was trimmed by 0 bases and V by 5 bases; bases with no gene match: 9. CDR1 and CDR2 from the germline V gene are SGHTA and FQGNSA. The CDR3 region is CASSLTGLAGSGANVLTF. CDR3 coding DNA: TGTGCCAGCAGCCTGACCGGACTAGCCGGCTCTGGGGCCAACGTCCTGACTTTC. Complete variable domain (other parts from reference TRBV7-2 and TRBJ2-6): GAGVSQSPSNKVTEKGKDVELRCDPISGHTALYWYRQSLGQGLEFLIYFQGNSAPDKSGLPSDRFSAERTGGSVSTLTIQRTQQEDSAVYLCASSLTGLAGSGANVLTFGAGSRLTVL.

V and J are TRBV29-1 and TRBJ1-1; perhaps TRBD1 as D (5 bases). Germline CDR1 SQVTM, CDR2 ANQGSEA. Trimming took off 7 bases at V and 4 bases at J, with 13 bases between the two ends. The CDR3 has 12 residues. CDR3 in DNA: TGCAGCGGCGGGACGGTTGGCACTGAAGCTTTCTTT. Protein product: CSGGTVGTEAFF.

This chain links TRBV27 with TRBJ2-5; no clear D. Matching the DNA end better, TRBJ2-7 makes the J call doubtful. Germline loops: CDR1 MNHEY, CDR2 SMNVEV (reference sequence). The CDR3 sequence is 13 residues long. This chain's CDR3 is CASSFLHSYEQYF. The CDR3 coding sequence is TGTGCCAGCAGTTTCCTCCACTCCTACGAGCAGTACTTC.